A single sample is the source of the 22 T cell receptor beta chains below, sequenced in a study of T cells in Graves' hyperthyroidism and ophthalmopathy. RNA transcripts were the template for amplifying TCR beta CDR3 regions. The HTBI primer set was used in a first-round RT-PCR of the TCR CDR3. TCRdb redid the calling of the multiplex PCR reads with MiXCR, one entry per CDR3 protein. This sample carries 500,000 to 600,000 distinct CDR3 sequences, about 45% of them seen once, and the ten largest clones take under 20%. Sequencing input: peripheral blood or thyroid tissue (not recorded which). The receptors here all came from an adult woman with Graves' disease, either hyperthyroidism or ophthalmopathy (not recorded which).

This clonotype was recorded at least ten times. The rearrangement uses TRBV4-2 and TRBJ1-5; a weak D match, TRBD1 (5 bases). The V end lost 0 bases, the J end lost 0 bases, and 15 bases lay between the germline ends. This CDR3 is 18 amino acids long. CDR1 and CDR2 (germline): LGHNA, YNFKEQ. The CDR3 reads CASSQEGVGRDSNQPQHF. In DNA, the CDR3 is TGTGCCAGCAGCCAAGAAGGGGTCGGCAGGGATAGCAATCAGCCCCAGCATTTT.

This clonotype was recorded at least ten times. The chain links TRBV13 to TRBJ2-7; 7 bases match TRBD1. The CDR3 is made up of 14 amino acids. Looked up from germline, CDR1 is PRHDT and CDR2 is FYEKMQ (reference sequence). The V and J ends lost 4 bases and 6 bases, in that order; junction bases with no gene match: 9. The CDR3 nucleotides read TGTGCCAGCAGCTCAAGACAGGGTATAGGCGAGCAGTACTTC. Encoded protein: CASSSRQGIGEQYF.

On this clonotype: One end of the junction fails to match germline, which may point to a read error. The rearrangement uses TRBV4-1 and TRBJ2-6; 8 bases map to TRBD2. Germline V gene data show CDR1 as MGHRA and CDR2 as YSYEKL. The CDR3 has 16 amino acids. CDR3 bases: TGTGCCAGCAGCCATCGGGGGGGAGCTGGGGCCAACGTCCTGACTTTC. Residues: CASSHRGGAGANVLTF.

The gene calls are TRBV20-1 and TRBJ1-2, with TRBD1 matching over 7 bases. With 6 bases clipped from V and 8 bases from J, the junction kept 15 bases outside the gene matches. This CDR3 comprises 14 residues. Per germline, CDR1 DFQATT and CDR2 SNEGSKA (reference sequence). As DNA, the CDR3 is TGCAGTGCCAGCAGCTCTCGACAGGGCGGCGGCTACACCTTC. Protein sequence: CSASSSRQGGGYTF.

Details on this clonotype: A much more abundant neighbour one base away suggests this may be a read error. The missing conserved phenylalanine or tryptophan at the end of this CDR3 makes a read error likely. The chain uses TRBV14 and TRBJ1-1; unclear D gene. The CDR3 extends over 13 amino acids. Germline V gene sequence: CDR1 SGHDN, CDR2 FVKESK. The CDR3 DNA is TGTGCCAGCAGCCCCTACATGAAAACTGAAGCTTTCTCT. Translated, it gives CASSPYMKTEAFS.

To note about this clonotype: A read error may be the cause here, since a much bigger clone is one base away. The CDR3 DNA follows: TGCGCCAGCAGCCAAGGAACGGCGTGGGCCTACGAGCAGTACTTC. This codes for CASSQGTAWAYEQYF. J is TRBJ2-7 and V is TRBV4-1; no firm D call. This CDR3 is 15 amino acids long. The germline V and J ends were trimmed by 1 base and 2 bases, with 12 bases remaining between them. Per germline, CDR1 MGHRA and CDR2 YSYEKL.

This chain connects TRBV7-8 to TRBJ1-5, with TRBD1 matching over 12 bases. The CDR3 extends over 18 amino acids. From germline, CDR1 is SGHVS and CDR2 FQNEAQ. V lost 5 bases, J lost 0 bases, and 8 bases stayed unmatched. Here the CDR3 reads CASSGGTGGLSSNQPQHF. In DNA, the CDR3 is TGTGCCAGCAGCGGGGGGACAGGGGGCCTCAGTAGCAATCAGCCCCAGCATTTT.

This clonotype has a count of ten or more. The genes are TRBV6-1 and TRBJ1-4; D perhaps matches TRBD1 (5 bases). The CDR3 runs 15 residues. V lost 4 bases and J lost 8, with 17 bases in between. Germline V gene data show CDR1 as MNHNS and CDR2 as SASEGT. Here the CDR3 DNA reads TGTGCCAGCAGTGGGGGGGGTACGGTGGACGAAAAACTGTTTTTT. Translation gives CASSGGGTVDEKLFF.

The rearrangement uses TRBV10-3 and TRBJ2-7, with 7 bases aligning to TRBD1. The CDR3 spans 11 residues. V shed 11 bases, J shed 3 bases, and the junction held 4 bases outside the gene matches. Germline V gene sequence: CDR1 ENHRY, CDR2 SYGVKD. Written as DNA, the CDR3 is TGTGCCTCCGGGACAGACTACGAGCAGTACTTC. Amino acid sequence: CASGTDYEQYF.

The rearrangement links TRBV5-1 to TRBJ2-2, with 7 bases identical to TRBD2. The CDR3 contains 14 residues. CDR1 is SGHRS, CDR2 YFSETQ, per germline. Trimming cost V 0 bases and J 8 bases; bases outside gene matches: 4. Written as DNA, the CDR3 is TGCGCCAGCAGCTTGGACGGGGGGAATGGGGAGCTGTTTTTT. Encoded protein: CASSLDGGNGELFF.

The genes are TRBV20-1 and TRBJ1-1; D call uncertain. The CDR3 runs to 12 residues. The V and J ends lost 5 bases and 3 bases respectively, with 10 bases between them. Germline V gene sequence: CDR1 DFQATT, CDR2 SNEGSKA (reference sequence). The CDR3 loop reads CSAPLRHTEAFF. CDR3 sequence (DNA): TGCAGTGCTCCGCTCAGGCACACTGAAGCTTTCTTT.

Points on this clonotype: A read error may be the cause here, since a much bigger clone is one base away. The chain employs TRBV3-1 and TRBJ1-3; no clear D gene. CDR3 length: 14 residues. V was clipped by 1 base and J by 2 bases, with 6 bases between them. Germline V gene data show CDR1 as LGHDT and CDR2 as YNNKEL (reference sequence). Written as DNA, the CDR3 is TGTGCCAGCAGCCAAGGAGTCCCTGGAAACACCATATATTTT. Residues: CASSQGVPGNTIYF.

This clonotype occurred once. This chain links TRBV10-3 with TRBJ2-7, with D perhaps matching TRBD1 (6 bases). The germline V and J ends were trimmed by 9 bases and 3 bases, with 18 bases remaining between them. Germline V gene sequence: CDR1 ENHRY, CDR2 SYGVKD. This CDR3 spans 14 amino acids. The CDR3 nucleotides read TGTGCCATTGCCAACAGGGAAGGGGTCTACGAGCAGTACTTC. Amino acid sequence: CAIANREGVYEQYF.

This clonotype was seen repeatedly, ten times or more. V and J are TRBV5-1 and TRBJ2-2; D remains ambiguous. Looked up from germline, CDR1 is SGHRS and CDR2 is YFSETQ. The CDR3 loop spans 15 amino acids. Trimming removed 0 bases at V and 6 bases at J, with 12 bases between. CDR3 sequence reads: CASSLERVESGELFF. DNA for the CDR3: TGCGCCAGCAGCTTGGAACGGGTAGAGTCCGGGGAGCTGTTTTTT.

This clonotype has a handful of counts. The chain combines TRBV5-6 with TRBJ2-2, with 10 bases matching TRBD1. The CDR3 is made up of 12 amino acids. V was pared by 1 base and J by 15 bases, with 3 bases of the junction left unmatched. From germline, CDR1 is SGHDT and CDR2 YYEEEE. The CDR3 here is CASSLRGQGMFF. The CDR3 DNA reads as TGTGCCAGCAGCTTGAGGGGACAGGGGATGTTTTTT. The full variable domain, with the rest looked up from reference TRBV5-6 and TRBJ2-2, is DAGVTQSPTHLIKTRGQQVTLRCSPKSGHDTVSWYQQALGQGPQFIFQYYEEEERQRGNFPDRFSGHQFPNYSSELNVNALLLGDSALYLCASSLRGQGMFFGEGSRLTVL.

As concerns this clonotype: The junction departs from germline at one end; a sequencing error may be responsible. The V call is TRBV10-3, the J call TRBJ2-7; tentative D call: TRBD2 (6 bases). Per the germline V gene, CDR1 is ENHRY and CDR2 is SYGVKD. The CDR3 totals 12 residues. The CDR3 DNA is TGTGCCAGCAGTTCGCCGGGGAGGGAGCAGTACTTC. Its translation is CASSSPGREQYF.

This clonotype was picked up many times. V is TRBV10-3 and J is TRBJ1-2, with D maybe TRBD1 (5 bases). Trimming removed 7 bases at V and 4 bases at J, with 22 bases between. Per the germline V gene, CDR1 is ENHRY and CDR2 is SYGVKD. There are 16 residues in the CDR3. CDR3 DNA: TGTGCCATCAACAGAGGGGTGATGCCGTCGTCCTATGGCTACACCTTC. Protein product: CAINRGVMPSSYGYTF.

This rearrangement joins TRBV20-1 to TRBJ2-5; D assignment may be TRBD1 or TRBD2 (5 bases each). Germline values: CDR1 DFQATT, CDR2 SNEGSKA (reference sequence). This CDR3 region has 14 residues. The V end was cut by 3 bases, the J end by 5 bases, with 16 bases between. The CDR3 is CSASGTENRETQYF. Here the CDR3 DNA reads TGCAGTGCTAGCGGGACCGAGAATCGGGAGACCCAGTACTTC.

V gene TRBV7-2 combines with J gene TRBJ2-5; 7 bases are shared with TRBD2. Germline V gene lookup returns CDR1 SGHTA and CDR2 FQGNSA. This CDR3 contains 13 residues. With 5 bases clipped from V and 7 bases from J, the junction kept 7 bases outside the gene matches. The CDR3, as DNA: TGTGCCAGCAGCCCGGCGGGGGAAGGGACCCAGTACTTC. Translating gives CASSPAGEGTQYF.

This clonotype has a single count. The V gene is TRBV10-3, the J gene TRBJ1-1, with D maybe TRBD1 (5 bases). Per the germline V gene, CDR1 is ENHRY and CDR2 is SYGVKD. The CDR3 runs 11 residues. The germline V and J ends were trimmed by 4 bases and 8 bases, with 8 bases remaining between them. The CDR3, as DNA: TGTGCCATCAGTGCCGGGGGAGAAGCTTTCTTT. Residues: CAISAGGEAFF.

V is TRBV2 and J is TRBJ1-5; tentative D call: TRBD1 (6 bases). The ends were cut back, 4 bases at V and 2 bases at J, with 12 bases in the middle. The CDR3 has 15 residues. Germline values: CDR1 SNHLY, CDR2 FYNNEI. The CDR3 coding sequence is TGTGCCAGCAGTGTCCAGCCAGGGGGCAATCAGCCCCAGCATTTT. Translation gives CASSVQPGGNQPQHF.

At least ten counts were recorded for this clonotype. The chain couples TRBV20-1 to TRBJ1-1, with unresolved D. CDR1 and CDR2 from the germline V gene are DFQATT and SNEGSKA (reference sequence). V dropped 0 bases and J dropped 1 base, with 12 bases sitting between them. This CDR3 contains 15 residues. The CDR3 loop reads CSARDPRTPNTEAFF. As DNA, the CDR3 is TGCAGTGCTAGAGACCCCCGGACCCCGAACACTGAAGCTTTCTTT.